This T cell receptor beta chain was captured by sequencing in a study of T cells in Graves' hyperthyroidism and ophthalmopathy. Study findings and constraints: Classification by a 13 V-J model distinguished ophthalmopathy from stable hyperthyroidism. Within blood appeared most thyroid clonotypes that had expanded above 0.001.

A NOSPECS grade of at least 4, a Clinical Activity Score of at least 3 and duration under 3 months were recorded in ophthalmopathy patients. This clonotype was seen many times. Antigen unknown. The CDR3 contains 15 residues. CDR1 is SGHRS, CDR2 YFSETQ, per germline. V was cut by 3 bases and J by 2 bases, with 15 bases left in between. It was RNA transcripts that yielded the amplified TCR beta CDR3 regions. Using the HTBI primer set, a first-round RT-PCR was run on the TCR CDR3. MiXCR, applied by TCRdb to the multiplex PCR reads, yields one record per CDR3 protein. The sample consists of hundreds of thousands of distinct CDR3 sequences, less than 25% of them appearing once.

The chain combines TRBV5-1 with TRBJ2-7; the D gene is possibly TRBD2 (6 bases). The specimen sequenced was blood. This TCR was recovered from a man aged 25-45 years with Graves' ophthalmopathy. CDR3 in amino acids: CASSSHSEGPYEQYF. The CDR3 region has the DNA TGCGCCAGCAGCTCCCACTCGGAGGGCCCCTACGAGCAGTACTTC.